This T cell receptor (beta chain) was recorded in a study of identical twins. Study outcomes and limitations: Findings depended on cross-sectional statistics rather than tracking the same donors. Among monozygotic twins, out-of-frame TCR alpha sharing exceeded what models predicted. While abundant cord blood beta clonotypes carried fewer insertions, memory repertoires showed no such pattern.

V was clipped by 3 bases and J by 5 bases; unmatched bases: 5. The CDR3 is 13 amino acids. Germline V gene data show CDR1 as SGHDT and CDR2 as YYEEEE. A universal primer site arose from template switching, and cDNA bore unique molecular identifiers. TCRdb re-derived calls from the 5' RACE reads in MiXCR, one entry per CDR3 protein. This sample has under 300,000 distinct CDR3 sequences; about 14% occur once, and the top ten carry 8.8%. This clonotype was found many times. Its antigen remains unidentified. This TCR derives from a woman aged 18-35 years in good health. Sequencing was carried out using memory (CD45RO+) T cells sorted from blood. The rearrangement joins TRBV5-6 to TRBJ2-7; 7 bases line up with TRBD2. This CDR3 is CASSWGGEHEQYF. The CDR3 nucleotides are TGTGCCAGCAGCTGGGGGGGGGAGCACGAGCAGTACTTC.